These 5 T cell receptor beta chains came from one sample sequenced in a study of cytomegalovirus exposure and HLA in healthy donors. The PCR employed 60 Vbeta primers together with 13 Jbeta primers. Clones were read by immunoSEQ multiplex PCR, and TCRdb kept only the in-frame ones, dropping some. In the table there are fewer than 110,000 clones, 65% to 80% of which are singletons. Specimen: PBMCs. The origin of the receptors is a woman aged 18-30 years in good health and CMV-seropositive.

This clone has more than one count but fewer than ten. The rearrangement uses TRBV4-3 and TRBJ2-3; TRBD2 is a possible D gene (5 bases). This CDR3 comprises 15 residues. Germline V CDR1 and CDR2: LGHNA, YSLEER. V dropped 3 bases and J dropped 2 bases, with 12 bases sitting between them. The CDR3 sequence is CASSQSTRVTDTQYF. Here the CDR3 DNA reads TGCGCCAGCAGCCAGTCCACTAGGGTCACAGATACGCAGTATTTT.

The rearrangement uses TRBV19 and TRBJ2-2; D may be TRBD2 (6 bases). The CDR3 is 15 residues long. Germline CDR1 reads LNHDA; CDR2 reads SQIVND (reference sequence). Trimming left V 6 bases short and J 5 bases short, with 16 bases between. CDR3 sequence reads: CASRGGPQRTGELFF. CDR3 DNA: TGTGCCAGTAGGGGAGGTCCCCAACGGACCGGGGAGCTGTTTTTT.

This chain links TRBV10-2 with TRBJ2-1; TRBD2 might be the D (7 bases). CDR3 size: 16 residues. Germline loops: CDR1 WSHSY, CDR2 SAAADI. Trimming left V 8 bases short and J 2 bases short, with 19 bases between. The CDR3 bases are TGCGCCAGCTCCCCCTGGGCGGGGGCAACCTACAATGAGCAGTTCTTC. This codes for CASSPWAGATYNEQFF.

The chain uses TRBV6-5 and TRBJ1-2; 7 nucleotides match TRBD1. Germline assignment: CDR1 MNHEY and CDR2 SVGAGI. The junction had 5 bases not matched to a gene; V was cut back by 2 bases and J by 2 bases. CDR3 size: 15 residues. The CDR3 region is CASSYERDSNYGYTF. CDR3 nucleotide sequence: TGTGCCAGCAGTTACGAAAGGGACAGCAACTATGGCTACACCTTC.

The chain has TRBV27 and TRBJ2-5; 12 bases agree with TRBD2. The CDR3 covers 16 residues. The germline V gene encodes CDR1 MNHEY and CDR2 SMNVEV (reference sequence). Trimming took 2 bases from V and 10 from J; bases not matched to a gene: 11. CDR3 residues: CASSLLLAGGHLDQYF. The CDR3 DNA is TGTGCCAGCAGTTTACTGCTAGCGGGAGGGCATCTGGACCAGTACTTC.